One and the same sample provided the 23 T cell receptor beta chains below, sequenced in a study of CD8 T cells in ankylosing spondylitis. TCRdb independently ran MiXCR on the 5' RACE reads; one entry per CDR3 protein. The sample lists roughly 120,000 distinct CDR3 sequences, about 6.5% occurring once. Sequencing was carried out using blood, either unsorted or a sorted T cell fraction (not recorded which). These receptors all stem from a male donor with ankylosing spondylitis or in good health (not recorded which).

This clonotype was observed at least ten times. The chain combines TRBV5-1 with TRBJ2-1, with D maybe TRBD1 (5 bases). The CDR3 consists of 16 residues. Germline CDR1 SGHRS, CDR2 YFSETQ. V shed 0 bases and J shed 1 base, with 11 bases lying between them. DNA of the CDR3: TGCGCCAGCAGCTTGGACGAAGGGGTATCCTACAATGAGCAGTTCTTC. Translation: CASSLDEGVSYNEQFF.

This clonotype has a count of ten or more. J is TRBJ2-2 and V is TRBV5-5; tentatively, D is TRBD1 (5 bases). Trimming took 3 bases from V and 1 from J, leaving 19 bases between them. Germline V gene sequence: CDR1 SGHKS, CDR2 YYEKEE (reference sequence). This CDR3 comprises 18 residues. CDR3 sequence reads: CASSYGSFVTGNTGELFF. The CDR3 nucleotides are TGTGCCAGCAGCTATGGGTCTTTCGTAACAGGGAACACCGGGGAGCTGTTTTTT.

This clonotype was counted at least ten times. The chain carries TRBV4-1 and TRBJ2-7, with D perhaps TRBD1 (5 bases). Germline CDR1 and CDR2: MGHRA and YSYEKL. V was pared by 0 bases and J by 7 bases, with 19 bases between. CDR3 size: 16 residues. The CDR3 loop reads CASSQDRAGPNVEQYF. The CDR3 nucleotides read TGCGCCAGCAGCCAAGATCGGGCAGGGCCGAATGTGGAGCAGTACTTC.

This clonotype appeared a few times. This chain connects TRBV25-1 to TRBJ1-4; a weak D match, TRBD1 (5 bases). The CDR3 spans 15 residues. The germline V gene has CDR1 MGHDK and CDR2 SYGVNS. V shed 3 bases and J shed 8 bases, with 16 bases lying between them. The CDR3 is CASSDTGTSGEKLFF. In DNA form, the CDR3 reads TGTGCCAGCAGTGATACCGGGACCTCGGGAGAAAAACTGTTTTTT. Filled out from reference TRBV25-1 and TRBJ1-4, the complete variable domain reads EADIYQTPRYLVIGTGKKITLECSQTMGHDKMYWYQQDPGMELHLIHYSYGVNSTEKGDLSSESTVSRIRTEHFPLTLESARPSHTSQYLCASSDTGTSGEKLFFGSGTQLSVL.

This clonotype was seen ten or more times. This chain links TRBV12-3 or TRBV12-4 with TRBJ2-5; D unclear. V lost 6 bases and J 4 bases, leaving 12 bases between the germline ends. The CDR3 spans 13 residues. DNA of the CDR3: TGTGCCAGCAGAGGCCCCTTCCCAGAGACCCAGTACTTC. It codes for CASRGPFPETQYF.

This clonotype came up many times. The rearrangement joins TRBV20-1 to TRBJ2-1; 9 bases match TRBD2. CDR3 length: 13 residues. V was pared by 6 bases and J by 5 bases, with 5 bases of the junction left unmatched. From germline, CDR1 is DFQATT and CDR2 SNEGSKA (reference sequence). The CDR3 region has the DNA TGCAGTGCCGTGGGGACTAGCAACAATGAGCAGTTCTTC. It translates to CSAVGTSNNEQFF.

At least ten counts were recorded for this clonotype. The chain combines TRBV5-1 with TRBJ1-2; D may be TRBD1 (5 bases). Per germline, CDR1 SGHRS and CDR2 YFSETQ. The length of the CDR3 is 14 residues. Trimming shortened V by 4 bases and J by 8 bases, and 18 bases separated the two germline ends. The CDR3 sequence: CASSLTGTSQGYTF. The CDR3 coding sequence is TGCGCCAGCAGCCTAACCGGGACCTCACAAGGCTACACCTTC.

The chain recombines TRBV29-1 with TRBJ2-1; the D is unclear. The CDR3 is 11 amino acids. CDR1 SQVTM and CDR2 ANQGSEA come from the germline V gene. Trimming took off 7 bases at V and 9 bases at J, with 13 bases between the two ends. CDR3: CSAREYGEQFF. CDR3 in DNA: TGCAGCGCCCGTGAGTATGGTGAGCAGTTCTTC.

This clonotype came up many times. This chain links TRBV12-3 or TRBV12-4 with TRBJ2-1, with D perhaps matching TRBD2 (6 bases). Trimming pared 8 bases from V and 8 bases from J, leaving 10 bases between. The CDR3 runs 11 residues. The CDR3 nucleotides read TGTGCCAGCGGGATAGCGGATGAGCAGTTCTTC. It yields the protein CASGIADEQFF.

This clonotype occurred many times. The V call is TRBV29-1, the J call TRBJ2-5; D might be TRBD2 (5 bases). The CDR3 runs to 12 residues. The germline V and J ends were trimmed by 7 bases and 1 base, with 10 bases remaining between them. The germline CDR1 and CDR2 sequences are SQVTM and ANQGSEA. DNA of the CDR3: TGCAGCGGTAGCGAGTTCCAAGAGACCCAGTACTTC. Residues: CSGSEFQETQYF.

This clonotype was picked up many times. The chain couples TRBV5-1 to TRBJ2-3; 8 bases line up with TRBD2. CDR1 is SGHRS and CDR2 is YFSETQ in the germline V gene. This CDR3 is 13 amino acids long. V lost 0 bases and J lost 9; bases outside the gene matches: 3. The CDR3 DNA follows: TGCGCCAGCAGCTTGGCCGGACTAGCCACGCAGTATTTT. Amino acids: CASSLAGLATQYF.

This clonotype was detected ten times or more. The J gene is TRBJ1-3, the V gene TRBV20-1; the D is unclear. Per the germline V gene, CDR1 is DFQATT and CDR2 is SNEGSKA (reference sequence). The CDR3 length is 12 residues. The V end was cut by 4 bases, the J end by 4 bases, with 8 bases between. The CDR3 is CSAILSGNTIYF. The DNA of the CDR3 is TGCAGTGCTATCCTTAGCGGAAACACCATATATTTT.

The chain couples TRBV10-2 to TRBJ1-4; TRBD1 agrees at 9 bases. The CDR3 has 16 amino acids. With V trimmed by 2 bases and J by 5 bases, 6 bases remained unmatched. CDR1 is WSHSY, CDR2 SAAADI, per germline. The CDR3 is CASSEPSGTGNEKLFF. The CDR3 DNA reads TGCGCCAGCAGTGAGCCGTCCGGGACAGGGAATGAAAAACTGTTTTTT.

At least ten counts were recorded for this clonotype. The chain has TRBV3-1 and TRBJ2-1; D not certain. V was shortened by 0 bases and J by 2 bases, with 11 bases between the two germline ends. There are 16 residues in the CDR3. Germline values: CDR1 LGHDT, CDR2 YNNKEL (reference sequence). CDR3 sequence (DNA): TGTGCCAGCAGCCAAGATTCCGGACCAACCTACAATGAGCAGTTCTTC. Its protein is CASSQDSGPTYNEQFF.

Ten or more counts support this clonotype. CDR3 protein: CASSFLDRGYEQYF. The CDR3 coding sequence is TGTGCCAGCAGTTTCCTGGACAGGGGTTACGAGCAGTACTTC. The V and J genes are TRBV27 and TRBJ2-7; the match to TRBD1 covers 9 bases. The V gene end was trimmed by 3 bases and the J gene end by 4 bases; junction bases not matched to a gene: 4. The V gene's germline CDR1 is MNHEY and CDR2 SMNVEV (reference sequence). This CDR3 is built from 14 residues.

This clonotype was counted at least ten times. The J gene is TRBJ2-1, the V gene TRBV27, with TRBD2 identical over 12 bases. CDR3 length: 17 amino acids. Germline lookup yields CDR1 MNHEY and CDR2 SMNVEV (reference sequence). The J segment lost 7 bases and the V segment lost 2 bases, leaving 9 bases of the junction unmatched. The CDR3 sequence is CASSLGSGLAGHNEQFF. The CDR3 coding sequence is TGTGCCAGCAGTTTAGGCAGTGGACTAGCGGGACATAATGAGCAGTTCTTC.

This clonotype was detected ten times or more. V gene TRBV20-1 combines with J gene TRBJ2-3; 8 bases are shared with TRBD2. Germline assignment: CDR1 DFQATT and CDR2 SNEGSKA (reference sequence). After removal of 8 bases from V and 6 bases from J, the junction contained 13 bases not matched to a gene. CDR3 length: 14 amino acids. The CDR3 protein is CSPKAGAQADTQYF. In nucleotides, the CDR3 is TGCAGTCCCAAAGCGGGGGCGCAGGCGGATACGCAGTATTTT.

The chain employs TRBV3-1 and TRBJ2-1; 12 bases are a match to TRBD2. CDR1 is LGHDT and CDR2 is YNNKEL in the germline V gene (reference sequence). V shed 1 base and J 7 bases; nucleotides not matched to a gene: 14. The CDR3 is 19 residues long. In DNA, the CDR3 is TGTGCCAGCAGCCAAGTCGGACGACCGCTAGCGGGGGGGTGGAATGAGCAGTTCTTC. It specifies CASSQVGRPLAGGWNEQFF.

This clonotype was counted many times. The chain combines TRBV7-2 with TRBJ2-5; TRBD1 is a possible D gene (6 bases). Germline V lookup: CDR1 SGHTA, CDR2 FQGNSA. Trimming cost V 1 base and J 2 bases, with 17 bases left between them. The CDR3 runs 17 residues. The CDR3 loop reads CASSLVLSPQGQETQYF. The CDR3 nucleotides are TGTGCCAGCAGCTTAGTTTTGTCACCCCAGGGGCAAGAGACCCAGTACTTC.

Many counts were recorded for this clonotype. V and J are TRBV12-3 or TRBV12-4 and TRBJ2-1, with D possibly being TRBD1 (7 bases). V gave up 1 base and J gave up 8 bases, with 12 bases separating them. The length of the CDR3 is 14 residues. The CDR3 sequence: CASSLVEGAYEQFF. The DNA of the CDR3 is TGTGCCAGCAGTTTAGTGGAGGGGGCTTATGAGCAGTTCTTC.

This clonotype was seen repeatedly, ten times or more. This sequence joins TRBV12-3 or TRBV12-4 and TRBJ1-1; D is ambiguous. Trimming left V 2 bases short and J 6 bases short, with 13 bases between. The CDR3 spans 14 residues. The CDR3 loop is CASSLSRIGAEAFF. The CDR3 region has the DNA TGTGCCAGCAGTTTATCACGGATTGGCGCTGAAGCTTTCTTT.

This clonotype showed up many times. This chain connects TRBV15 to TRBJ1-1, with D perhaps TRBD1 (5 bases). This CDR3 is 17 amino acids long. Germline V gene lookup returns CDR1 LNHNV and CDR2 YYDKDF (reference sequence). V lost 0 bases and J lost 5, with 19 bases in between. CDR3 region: CATSRDRNPGTVTEAFF. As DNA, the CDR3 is TGTGCCACCAGCAGAGATCGAAACCCAGGGACGGTAACTGAAGCTTTCTTT.

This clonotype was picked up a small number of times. CDR3 sequence: CASSGAGQVQYF. The CDR3 DNA sequence: TGCGCCAGCAGCGGGGCTGGGCAGGTGCAGTACTTC. The chain employs TRBV5-1 and TRBJ2-7; a possible D gene is TRBD1 (5 bases). Between the trimmed V and J ends, which lost 4 bases and 9 bases, there was a span of 14 bases. From germline, CDR1 is SGHRS and CDR2 YFSETQ. The CDR3 sequence is 12 residues long.